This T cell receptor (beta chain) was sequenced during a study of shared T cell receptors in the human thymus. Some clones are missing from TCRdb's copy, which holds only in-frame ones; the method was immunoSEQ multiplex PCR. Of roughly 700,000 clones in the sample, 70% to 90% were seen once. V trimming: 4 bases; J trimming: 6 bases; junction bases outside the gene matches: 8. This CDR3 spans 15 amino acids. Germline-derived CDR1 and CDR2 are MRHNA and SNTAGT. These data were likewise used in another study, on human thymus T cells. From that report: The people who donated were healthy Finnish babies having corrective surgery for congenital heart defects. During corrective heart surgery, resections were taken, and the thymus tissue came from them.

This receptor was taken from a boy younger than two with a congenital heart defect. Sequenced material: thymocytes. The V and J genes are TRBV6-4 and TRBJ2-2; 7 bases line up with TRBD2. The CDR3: CASSAERGGAGELFF. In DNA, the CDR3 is TGTGCCAGCAGTGCTGAGCGGGGAGGGGCCGGGGAGCTGTTTTTT.